Following are 18 T cell receptor beta chains from one sample sequenced in a study of blood T cell repertoires in COVID-19. Method: immunoSEQ multiplex PCR; TCRdb's copy keeps in-frame clones and lacks some. This sample has 150,000 to 180,000 clones; 91% occur once, and the top ten carry around 0.55%. Source material: peripheral blood. The origin of the receptors is a man aged 45-65 years with acute or convalescent COVID-19.

In this sample, this clone turned up a few times. The chain couples TRBV2 to TRBJ2-1; TRBD2 aligns across 10 bases. The CDR3 runs to 15 residues. V lost 5 bases to trimming and J lost 4 bases; unmatched junction nucleotides: 5. From germline, CDR1 is SNHLY and CDR2 FYNNEI. CDR3 DNA: TGTGCCAGCAGTTCGACTAGCGGGCGGTACAATGAGCAGTTCTTC. This encodes CASSSTSGRYNEQFF. Based on the CDR3 plus reference TRBV2 and TRBJ2-1, the full variable domain is EPEVTQTPSHQVTQMGQEVILRCVPISNHLYFYWYRQILGQKVEFLVSFYNNEISEKSEIFDDQFSVERPDGSNFTLKIRSTKLEDSAMYFCASSSTSGRYNEQFFGPGTRLTVL.

The chain couples TRBV3-1 (or the pseudogene TRBV3-2) to TRBJ2-5; TRBD2 matches at 12 bases. CDR3 length: 19 residues. Per the germline V gene, CDR1 is LGHDT and CDR2 is YNNKEL (reference sequence). The V gene end was trimmed by 0 bases and the J gene end by 4 bases; junction bases not matched to a gene: 12. CDR3 in DNA: TGTGCCAGCAGCCAAGATCGCTTTCCTAGCGGGGGGGCAGGAGAGACCCAGTACTTC. This gives the protein CASSQDRFPSGGAGETQYF.

The chain has TRBV28 and TRBJ1-2; 10 nucleotides match TRBD1. CDR3 length equals 15 residues. V was pared by 8 bases and J by 8 bases, with 14 bases of the junction left unmatched. The V gene's germline CDR1 is MDHEN and CDR2 SYDVKM. This CDR3 reads CASFLRQGALRGYTF. As DNA, the CDR3 is TGTGCCAGCTTCCTTAGACAGGGGGCCCTCCGCGGCTACACCTTC.

The chain couples TRBV19 to TRBJ2-3; 11 bases align to TRBD2. V shed 4 bases and J 3 bases; nucleotides not matched to a gene: 6. The germline gives CDR1 LNHDA, CDR2 SQIVND (reference sequence). The CDR3 covers 16 residues. The CDR3 is CASSKATSGITDTQYF. CDR3 bases: TGTGCCAGTAGTAAAGCGACTAGCGGGATAACAGATACGCAGTATTTT.

The chain couples TRBV19 to TRBJ1-6; D may be TRBD1 (6 bases). Germline CDR1 LNHDA, CDR2 SQIVND (reference sequence). Trimming pared 6 bases from V and 7 bases from J, leaving 10 bases between. The CDR3 runs 13 residues. The CDR3 loop is CASSQGWNSPLHF. CDR3 in DNA: TGTGCCAGTAGCCAGGGGTGGAATTCACCCCTCCACTTT.

CDR3 bases: TGTGCTAGTGGTTTAAGGAGACTAGGGGTCACTGGGGCCAACGTCCTGACTTTC. Amino acids: CASGLRRLGVTGANVLTF. The chain uses TRBV12-5 and TRBJ2-6, with D possibly TRBD2 on 6 matching bases. CDR3 length: 18 residues. With 3 bases removed from V and 2 bases from J, the gap between germline ends came to 17 bases. Germline V gives CDR1 LGHNT, CDR2 FRNRAP.

The CDR3 DNA is TGTGCCAGCAGCTTGGGGGGACAGGGATTCAATGAGCAGTTCTTC. It encodes CASSLGGQGFNEQFF. This sequence joins TRBV5-4 and TRBJ2-1, with 9 nucleotides matching TRBD1. Trimming cost V 0 bases and J 6 bases; bases outside gene matches: 4. The CDR3 runs 15 residues. The V gene's germline CDR1 is SGHNT and CDR2 YYREEE (reference sequence).

The V call is TRBV7-9, the J call TRBJ1-3; weak D call: TRBD1 (5 bases). With 5 bases removed from V and 7 bases from J, the gap between germline ends came to 9 bases. The CDR3 consists of 12 residues. Germline V gives CDR1 SEHNR, CDR2 FQNEAQ (reference sequence). DNA for the CDR3: TGTGCCAGCAGCATTTCAGGGAACACCATATATTTT. Its translation: CASSISGNTIYF.

DNA for the CDR3: TGCGCCAGCAGCTTGGGCGGGAACACTGAAGCTTTCTTT. Amino acids: CASSLGGNTEAFF. V gene TRBV5-1 combines with J gene TRBJ1-1; D unresolved. Germline lookup yields CDR1 SGHRS and CDR2 YFSETQ. V lost 0 bases to trimming and J lost 1 base, with 4 bases between them. There are 13 residues in the CDR3.

The CDR3 loop reads CASSSGQGKTGELFF. Written as DNA, the CDR3 is TGTGCCAGCTCTTCGGGACAGGGGAAAACCGGGGAGCTGTTTTTT. The rearrangement uses TRBV18 and TRBJ2-2, with 10 bases that match TRBD1. V lost 6 bases to trimming and J lost 5 bases; unmatched junction nucleotides: 6. This CDR3 comprises 15 residues. The germline CDR1 and CDR2 sequences are KGHSH and LQKENI.

This clone was seen a single time. V gene TRBV7-2 combines with J gene TRBJ1-5; D is unresolved. The germline V and J ends were trimmed by 5 bases and 0 bases, with 8 bases remaining between them. The germline V gene has CDR1 SGHTA and CDR2 FQGNSA. The CDR3 spans 14 residues. The CDR3 DNA sequence: TGTGCCAGCAGCGCCGGGTATAGCAATCAGCCCCAGCATTTT. It encodes CASSAGYSNQPQHF.

The rearrangement joins TRBV25-1 to TRBJ2-7, with D possibly matching TRBD1 (5 bases). V was pared by 3 bases and J by 2 bases, with 14 bases between. CDR1 and CDR2 (germline): MGHDK, SYGVNS. The CDR3 runs to 15 residues. Written as DNA, the CDR3 is TGTGCCAGCAGTGATTACTCAGGGATTACCTACGAGCAGTACTTC. Encoded protein: CASSDYSGITYEQYF.

This chain uses TRBV15 with TRBJ1-6; 8 bases match TRBD1. The V gene end was trimmed by 3 bases and the J gene end by 6 bases; junction bases not matched to a gene: 4. Germline V CDR1 and CDR2: LNHNV, YYDKDF (reference sequence). The CDR3 covers 15 residues. CDR3 bases: TGTGCCACCAGCAGGGACAGGGCCGGTAATTCACCCCTCCACTTT. It yields the protein CATSRDRAGNSPLHF.

The chain couples TRBV6-5 to TRBJ1-1; D is possibly TRBD1 (5 bases). Germline V CDR1 and CDR2: MNHEY, SVGAGI. With 6 bases removed from V and 0 bases from J, the gap between germline ends came to 8 bases. The CDR3 runs to 13 residues. The CDR3 DNA reads as TGTGCCAGCAGCCAGGGTATGAACACTGAAGCTTTCTTT. This sequence encodes CASSQGMNTEAFF.

V and J are TRBV29-1 and TRBJ1-1, with 8 bases matching TRBD1. The CDR3 has 13 residues. The germline V gene has CDR1 SQVTM and CDR2 ANQGSEA. Unmatched junction bases numbered 7, after V lost 3 bases and J lost 7 bases. CDR3 coding DNA: TGCAGCGTTGAGGCAGGGGGCGCCTATGAAGCTTTCTTT. This translates into CSVEAGGAYEAFF.

The rearrangement uses TRBV19 and TRBJ1-2; D may be TRBD1 (5 bases). The V gene's germline CDR1 is LNHDA and CDR2 SQIVND (reference sequence). The CDR3 sequence is 15 residues long. The V end was cut by 8 bases, the J end by 2 bases, with 18 bases between. In nucleotides, the CDR3 is TGTGCCAGTTCCCAGGGCCAGGCAGCCAACTATGGCTACACCTTC. Translation gives CASSQGQAANYGYTF.

This chain connects TRBV2 to TRBJ2-7, with TRBD1 as a possible D gene (6 bases). V was trimmed by 6 bases and J by 3 bases, leaving 12 bases between them. The CDR3 sequence is 13 residues long. From germline, CDR1 is SNHLY and CDR2 FYNNEI. The CDR3 DNA reads TGTGCCAGCAGACAGGGCAACTTCTACGAGCAGTACGTC. Protein product: CASRQGNFYEQYV.

The rearrangement joins TRBV5-1 to TRBJ1-2; no firm D call. The CDR3 contains 13 residues. Trimming shortened V by 0 bases and J by 7 bases, and 10 bases separated the two germline ends. Per the germline V gene, CDR1 is SGHRS and CDR2 is YFSETQ. CDR3 DNA: TGCGCCAGCAGCTTGGGGAGTCGGGGTGGCTACACCTTC. Protein product: CASSLGSRGGYTF.